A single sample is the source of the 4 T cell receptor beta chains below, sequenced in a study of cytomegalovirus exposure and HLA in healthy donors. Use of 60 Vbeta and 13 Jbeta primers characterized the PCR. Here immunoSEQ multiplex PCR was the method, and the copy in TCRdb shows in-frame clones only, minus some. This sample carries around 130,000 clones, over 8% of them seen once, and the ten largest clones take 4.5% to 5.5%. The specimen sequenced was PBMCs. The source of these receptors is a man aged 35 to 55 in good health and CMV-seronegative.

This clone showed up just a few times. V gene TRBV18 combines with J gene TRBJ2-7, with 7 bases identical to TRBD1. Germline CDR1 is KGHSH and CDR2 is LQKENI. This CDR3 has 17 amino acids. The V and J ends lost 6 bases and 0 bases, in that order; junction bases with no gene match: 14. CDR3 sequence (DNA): TGTGCCAGCTCTCCTAAACCGGGACAGAACCCCTCCTACGAGCAGTACTTC. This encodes CASSPKPGQNPSYEQYF.

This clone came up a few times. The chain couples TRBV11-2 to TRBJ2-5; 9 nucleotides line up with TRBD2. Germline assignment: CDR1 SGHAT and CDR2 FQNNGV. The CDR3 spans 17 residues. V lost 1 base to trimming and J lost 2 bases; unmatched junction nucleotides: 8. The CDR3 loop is CASSLAGGGAGQETQYF. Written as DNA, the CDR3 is TGTGCCAGCAGCTTAGCCGGCGGGGGGGCCGGGCAAGAGACCCAGTACTTC.

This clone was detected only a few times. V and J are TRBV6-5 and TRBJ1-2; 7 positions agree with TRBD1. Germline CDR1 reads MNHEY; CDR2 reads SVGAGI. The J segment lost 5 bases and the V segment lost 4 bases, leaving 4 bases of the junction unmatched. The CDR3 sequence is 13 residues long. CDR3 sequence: CASSFTGVYGYTF. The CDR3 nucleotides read TGTGCCAGCAGTTTCACAGGGGTGTATGGCTACACCTTC.

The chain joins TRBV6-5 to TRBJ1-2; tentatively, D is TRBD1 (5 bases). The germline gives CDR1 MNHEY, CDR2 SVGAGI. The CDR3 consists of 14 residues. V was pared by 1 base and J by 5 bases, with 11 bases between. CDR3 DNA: TGTGCCAGCAGTTACTATTCGGGGGGGTATGGCTACACCTTC. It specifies CASSYYSGGYGYTF.